This T cell receptor beta chain appears in the sequencing data of a study of patients and donors after allogeneic stem cell transplantation. The sample holds a few counts of this clonotype. TCRdb reanalysed the RT-PCR reads using MiXCR and keeps one entry per CDR3 protein. The top ten hold approximately 10% of the sample, which has around 240,000 distinct CDR3 sequences, over 12% seen once. The CDR3 runs 15 residues. Germline values: CDR1 DFQATT, CDR2 SNEGSKA (reference sequence). With 5 bases removed from V and 5 bases from J, the gap between germline ends came to 19 bases. This chain connects TRBV20-1 to TRBJ2-1; a possible D gene is TRBD2 (5 bases). The receptor was isolated from a human donor who was either an allogeneic HSCT recipient or a stem cell or donor lymphocyte infusion donor (not recorded which). It is not recorded whose cells these are; they may come from a transplant donor. Material for sequencing was blood, either unsorted or a sorted T cell fraction (not recorded which). CDR3 region: CSAAWDSAFDNEQFF. The CDR3 region has the DNA TGCAGTGCTGCCTGGGATAGCGCCTTTGACAATGAGCAGTTCTTC.